These 10 T cell receptor beta chains share one sample of origin, sequenced in a study of PD-L1 blockade in urothelial cancer. Clones were sequenced by immunoSEQ multiplex PCR, and TCRdb holds only the in-frame ones, with some missing. Of under 120,000 clones in the sample, around 82% were seen once. The source was PBMCs, collected around atezolizumab (anti-PD-L1) treatment. These TCRs come from a man over 45 with urothelial cancer.

With respect to this clone: A read error may produce the germline difference seen at one junction end. The V and J genes are TRBV7-7 and TRBJ2-5; 8 positions match TRBD2. The CDR3 runs to 15 residues. CDR1 SSHAT and CDR2 FNYEAQ come from the germline V gene (reference sequence). The CDR3 loop reads CASSLAGTRLETQYF. In DNA form, the CDR3 reads TGTGCTAGCAGCTTAGCCGGGACTAGGCTAGAGACCCAGTACTTC.

This chain uses TRBV11-2 with TRBJ2-7; 7 bases align to TRBD2. Germline V gene lookup returns CDR1 SGHAT and CDR2 FQNNGV. The J segment lost 9 bases and the V segment lost 3 bases, leaving 8 bases of the junction unmatched. CDR3 length: 13 residues. The CDR3 sequence: CASSFDPAGAQYF. The CDR3 DNA reads as TGTGCCAGCAGCTTCGATCCGGCGGGAGCGCAGTACTTC.

The CDR3 loop reads CATDRNRDINYGYTF. The CDR3 region has the DNA TGTGCCACAGATAGAAATCGGGACATTAACTATGGCTACACCTTC. V and J are TRBV2 and TRBJ1-2, with D possibly being TRBD1 (6 bases). Germline assignment: CDR1 SNHLY and CDR2 FYNNEI. The CDR3 totals 15 residues. Trimming removed 10 bases from V and 1 base from J, with 19 bases in between.

The V call is TRBV6-6, the J call TRBJ2-7, with TRBD2 identical over 7 bases. The CDR3 is 15 residues long. Germline CDR1 is MNHNY and CDR2 is SVGAGI (reference sequence). The ends lost 4 bases at V and 0 bases at J; junction bases unmatched: 6. CDR3 amino acids: CASSSRGGISYEQYF. The CDR3 DNA is TGTGCCAGCAGTTCCCGCGGGGGTATCTCCTACGAGCAGTACTTC.

The rearrangement joins TRBV27 to TRBJ2-2, with 8 bases fitting TRBD2. CDR1 is MNHEY and CDR2 is SMNVEV in the germline V gene (reference sequence). After removal of 9 bases from V and 4 bases from J, the junction contained 7 bases not matched to a gene. This CDR3 contains 14 residues. CDR3 nucleotide sequence: TGTGCCAGTCAGCGGGAGCTGGGCACCGGGGAGCTGTTTTTT. It codes for CASQRELGTGELFF.

In this sample, this clone turned up once. V gene TRBV9 combines with J gene TRBJ2-1; D uncertain. Deletions cut 0 bases from V and 0 bases from J, with 10 bases between. Germline V CDR1 and CDR2: SGDLS, YYNGEE. The CDR3 contains 16 residues. The CDR3 DNA sequence: TGTGCCAGCAGCGTAGCTCCGAGGAGCTCCTACAATGAGCAGTTCTTC. Translated, it gives CASSVAPRSSYNEQFF.

The CDR3 spells CASTGMYSPLHF. DNA for the CDR3: TGTGCCAGCACGGGGATGTATTCACCCCTCCACTTT. The chain has TRBV6-4 and TRBJ1-6; D is uncertain. The CDR3 length is 12 residues. V lost 7 bases and J 8 bases, leaving 9 bases between the germline ends. Germline V CDR1 and CDR2: MRHNA, SNTAGT.

This clone has a single count. This chain links TRBV2 with TRBJ2-5; possible D gene TRBD1, 5 bases. Trimming removed 7 bases from V and 1 base from J, with 16 bases in between. The length of the CDR3 is 15 residues. The germline V gene has CDR1 SNHLY and CDR2 FYNNEI. Written as DNA, the CDR3 is TGTGCCAGCAATCTAGGGGCCGGAAGCCAAGAGACCCAGTACTTC. It encodes CASNLGAGSQETQYF.

J is TRBJ1-5 and V is TRBV2; 10 bases line up with TRBD1. Germline V lookup: CDR1 SNHLY, CDR2 FYNNEI. The CDR3 loop spans 16 amino acids. V shed 5 bases, J shed 7 bases, and the junction held 11 bases outside the gene matches. This CDR3 is CASSTTGTGVGQPQHF. Here the CDR3 DNA reads TGTGCCAGCAGTACTACCGGGACAGGGGTCGGACAGCCCCAGCATTTT.

The rearrangement joins TRBV7-9 to TRBJ1-2; the match to TRBD1 covers 8 bases. The CDR3 has 14 residues. The V gene end was trimmed by 4 bases and the J gene end by 4 bases; junction bases not matched to a gene: 5. Germline V gene lookup returns CDR1 SEHNR and CDR2 FQNEAQ (reference sequence). CDR3: CASSWGQEGYGYTF. Here the CDR3 DNA reads TGTGCCAGCAGCTGGGGACAGGAGGGCTATGGCTACACCTTC. The whole variable domain, filled in from reference TRBV7-9 and TRBJ1-2, reads DTGVSQNPRHKITKRGQNVTFRCDPISEHNRLYWYRQTLGQGPEFLTYFQNEAQLEKSRLLSDRFSAERPKGSFSTLEIQRTEQGDSAMYLCASSWGQEGYGYTFGSGTRLTVV.